These T cell receptor beta chains were read from a single sample in a study of cytomegalovirus exposure and HLA in healthy donors. The assay was immunoSEQ multiplex PCR, and TCRdb's table has in-frame clones only and misses some. The top ten clones hold roughly an eighth of a sample with tens of thousands of clones, approximately 92% of them seen once. Sequencing was done on a sample of PBMCs. The receptors originated from a woman aged 30 to 39 in good health and CMV-seropositive. The CDR3 runs from the conserved cysteine through the conserved F or W. Each record gives: clone size, V gene, J gene, D gene, CDR3 DNA, CDR3 protein. D genes are given only for firm matches. Clone size, where shown, is once, few, many, or a class for clones that have expanded.

-,TRBV27,TRBJ2-7,TRBD2,TGTGCCAGCAAGACCTCGACTAGCTTCTACGAGCAGTACTTC,CASKTSTSFYEQYF
-,TRBV18,TRBJ1-1,-,TGTGCCAGCTCACCGGACACTACCAACACTGAAGCTTTCTTT,CASSPDTTNTEAFF
once,TRBV6-4,TRBJ2-3,TRBD2,TGTGCCAGCAGTGACTCTCTAGCGGGGTCAGATACGCAGTATTTT,CASSDSLAGSDTQYF
once,TRBV5-1,TRBJ2-5,TRBD2,TGCGCCAGCAGCTTGCGTCTAGCGGGAGAAGAGACCCAGTACTTC,CASSLRLAGEETQYF
-,TRBV14,TRBJ1-2,-,TGTGCCAGCAGCCAACAGGGGAACTATGGCTACACCTTC,CASSQQGNYGYTF
few,TRBV7-6,TRBJ1-1,TRBD1,TGTGCCAGCAGCGTAACCGGGACAGGGGGCACTGAAGCTTTCTTT,CASSVTGTGGTEAFF
-,TRBV18,TRBJ2-7,TRBD2,TGTGCCAGCTCACCACTAGCGGGAAGCGACGAGCAGTACTTC,CASSPLAGSDEQYF
-,TRBV7-6,TRBJ1-1,-,TGTGCCAGCAGTTCCAGGGTCAACACTGAAGCTTTCTTT,CASSSRVNTEAFF
-,TRBV5-1,TRBJ2-1,TRBD2,TGCGCCAGCAGCTCGCGATCGGGACTAGAAAATGAGCAGTTCTTC,CASSSRSGLENEQFF
-,TRBV5-1,TRBJ2-1,TRBD2,TGCGCCAGCAGCTTGGGGAAGCGGGGTGGTATGTACAATGAGCAGTTCTTC,CASSLGKRGGMYNEQFF
-,TRBV2,TRBJ2-7,TRBD2,TGTGCCAGCAGTGAACATGCTAGCGGGAGCCGCTACGAGCAGTACTTC,CASSEHASGSRYEQYF
-,TRBV5-1,TRBJ1-1,-,TGCGCCAGCAGCTTACAGGGAGGGGACACTGAAGCTTTCTTT,CASSLQGGDTEAFF